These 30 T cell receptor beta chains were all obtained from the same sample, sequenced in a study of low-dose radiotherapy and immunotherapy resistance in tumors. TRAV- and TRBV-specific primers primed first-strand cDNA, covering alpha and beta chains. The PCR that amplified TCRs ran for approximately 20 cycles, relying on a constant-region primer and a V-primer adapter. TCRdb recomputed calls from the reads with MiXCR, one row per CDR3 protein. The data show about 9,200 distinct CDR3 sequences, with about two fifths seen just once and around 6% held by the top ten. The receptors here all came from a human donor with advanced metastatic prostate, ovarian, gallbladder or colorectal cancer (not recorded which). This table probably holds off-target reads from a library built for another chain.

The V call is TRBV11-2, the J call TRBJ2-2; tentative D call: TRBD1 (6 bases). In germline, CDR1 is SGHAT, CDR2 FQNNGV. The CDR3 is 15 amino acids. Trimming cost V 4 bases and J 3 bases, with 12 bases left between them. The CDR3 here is CASSSRDTDTGELFF. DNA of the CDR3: TGTGCCAGCAGCTCCCGGGACACAGACACCGGGGAGCTGTTTTTT.

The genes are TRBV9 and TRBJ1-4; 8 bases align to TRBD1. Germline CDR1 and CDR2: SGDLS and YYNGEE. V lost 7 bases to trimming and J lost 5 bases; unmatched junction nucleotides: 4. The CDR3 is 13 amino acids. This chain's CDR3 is CASGRTGNEKLFF. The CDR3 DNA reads TGTGCCAGCGGCAGGACAGGGAATGAAAAACTGTTTTTT.

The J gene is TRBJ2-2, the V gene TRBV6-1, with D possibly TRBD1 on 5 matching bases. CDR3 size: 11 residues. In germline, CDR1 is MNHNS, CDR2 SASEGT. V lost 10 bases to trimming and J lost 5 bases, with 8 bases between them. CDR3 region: CATDRTGELFF. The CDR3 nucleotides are TGTGCCACAGACAGAACCGGGGAGCTGTTTTTT.

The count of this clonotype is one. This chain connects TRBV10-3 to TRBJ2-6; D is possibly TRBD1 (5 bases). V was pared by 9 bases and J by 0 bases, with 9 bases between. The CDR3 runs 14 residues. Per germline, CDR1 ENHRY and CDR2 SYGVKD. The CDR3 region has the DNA TGTGCCATAAGACAGTCCTCTGGGGCCAACGTCCTGACTTTC. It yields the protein CAIRQSSGANVLTF.

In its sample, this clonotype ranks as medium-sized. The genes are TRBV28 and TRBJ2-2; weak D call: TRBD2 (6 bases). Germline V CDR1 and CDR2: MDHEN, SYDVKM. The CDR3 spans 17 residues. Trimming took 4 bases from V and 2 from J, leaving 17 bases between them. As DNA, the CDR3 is TGTGCCAGCAGTTCCCCCGGGGGTAGTCGTAACACCGGGGAGCTGTTTTTT. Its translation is CASSSPGGSRNTGELFF. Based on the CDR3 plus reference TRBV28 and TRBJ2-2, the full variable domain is DVKVTQSSRYLVKRTGEKVFLECVQDMDHENMFWYRQDPGLGLRLIYFSYDVKMKEKGDIPEGYSVSREKKERFSLILESASTNQTSMYLCASSSPGGSRNTGELFFGEGSRLTVL.

Here the CDR3 reads CASSQDRADTQYF. As DNA, the CDR3 is TGTGCCAGCAGCCAAGATAGGGCAGATACGCAGTATTTT. V gene TRBV3-1 combines with J gene TRBJ2-3; D gene ambiguous. The germline V and J ends were trimmed by 0 bases and 4 bases, with 5 bases remaining between them. There are 13 residues in the CDR3. Germline CDR1 reads LGHDT; CDR2 reads YNNKEL (reference sequence).

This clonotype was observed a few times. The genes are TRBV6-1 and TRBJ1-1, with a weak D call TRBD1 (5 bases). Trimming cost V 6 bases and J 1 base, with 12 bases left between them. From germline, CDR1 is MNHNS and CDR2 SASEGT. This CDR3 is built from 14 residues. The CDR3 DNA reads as TGTGCCAGCAGAGTTGAAGACAGGAACACTGAAGCTTTCTTT. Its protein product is CASRVEDRNTEAFF.

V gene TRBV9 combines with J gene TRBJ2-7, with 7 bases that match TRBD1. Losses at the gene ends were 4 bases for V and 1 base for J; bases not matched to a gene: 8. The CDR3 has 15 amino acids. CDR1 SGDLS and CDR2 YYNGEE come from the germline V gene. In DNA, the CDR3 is TGTGCCAGCAGCATAACACCGGGACAGTCCTACGAGCAGTACTTC. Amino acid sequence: CASSITPGQSYEQYF.

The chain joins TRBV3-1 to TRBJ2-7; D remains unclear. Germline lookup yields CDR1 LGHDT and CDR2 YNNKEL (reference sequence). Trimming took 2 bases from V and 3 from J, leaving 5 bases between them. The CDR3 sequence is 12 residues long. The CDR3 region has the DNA TGTGCCAGCAGCCAAATCAACTACGAGCAGTACTTC. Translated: CASSQINYEQYF.

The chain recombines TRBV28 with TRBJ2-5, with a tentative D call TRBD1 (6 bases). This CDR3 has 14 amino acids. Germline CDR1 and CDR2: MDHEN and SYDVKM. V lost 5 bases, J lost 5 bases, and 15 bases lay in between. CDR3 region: CASSPDRMWETQYF. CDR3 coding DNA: TGTGCCAGCAGTCCTGACAGGATGTGGGAGACCCAGTACTTC. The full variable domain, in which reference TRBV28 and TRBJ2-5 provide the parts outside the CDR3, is DVKVTQSSRYLVKRTGEKVFLECVQDMDHENMFWYRQDPGLGLRLIYFSYDVKMKEKGDIPEGYSVSREKKERFSLILESASTNQTSMYLCASSPDRMWETQYFGPGTRLLVL.

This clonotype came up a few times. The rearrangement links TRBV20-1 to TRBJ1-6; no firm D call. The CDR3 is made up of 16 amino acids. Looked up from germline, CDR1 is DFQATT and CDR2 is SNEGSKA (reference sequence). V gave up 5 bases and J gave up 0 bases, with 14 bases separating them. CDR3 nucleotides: TGCAGTGCTCACGAGAGGATCAGCTCCTATAATTCACCCCTCCACTTT. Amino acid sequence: CSAHERISSYNSPLHF.

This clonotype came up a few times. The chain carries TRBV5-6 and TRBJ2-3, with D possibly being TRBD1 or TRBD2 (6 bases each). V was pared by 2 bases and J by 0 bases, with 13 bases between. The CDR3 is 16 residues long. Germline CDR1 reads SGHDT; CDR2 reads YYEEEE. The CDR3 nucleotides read TGTGCCAGCAGCTTAAGACGGGGGACAAGCACAGATACGCAGTATTTT. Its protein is CASSLRRGTSTDTQYF. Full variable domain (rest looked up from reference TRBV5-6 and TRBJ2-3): DAGVTQSPTHLIKTRGQQVTLRCSPKSGHDTVSWYQQALGQGPQFIFQYYEEEERQRGNFPDRFSGHQFPNYSSELNVNALLLGDSALYLCASSLRRGTSTDTQYFGPGTRLTVL.

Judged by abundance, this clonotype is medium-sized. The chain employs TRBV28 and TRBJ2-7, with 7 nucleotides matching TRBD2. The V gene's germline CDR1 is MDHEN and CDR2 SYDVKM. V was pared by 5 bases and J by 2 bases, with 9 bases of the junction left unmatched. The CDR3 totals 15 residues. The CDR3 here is CASSETSNKPYEQYF. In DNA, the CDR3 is TGTGCCAGCAGTGAGACTAGCAATAAACCCTACGAGCAGTACTTC.

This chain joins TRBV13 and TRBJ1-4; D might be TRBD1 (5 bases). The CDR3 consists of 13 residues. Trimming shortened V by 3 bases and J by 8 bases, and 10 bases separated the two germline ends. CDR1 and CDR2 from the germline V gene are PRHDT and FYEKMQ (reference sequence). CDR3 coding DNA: TGTGCCAGCAGCTTGGGGGGTACAGAAAAACTGTTTTTT. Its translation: CASSLGGTEKLFF.

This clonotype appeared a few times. CDR3 residues: CASSLQPGLLGYTF. CDR3 bases: TGTGCCAGCAGTTTACAGCCGGGTTTGTTAGGCTACACCTTC. The rearrangement links TRBV27 to TRBJ1-2; D is uncertain. Germline CDR1 and CDR2: MNHEY and SMNVEV (reference sequence). The V end lost 2 bases, the J end lost 8 bases, and 15 bases lay between the germline ends. The length of the CDR3 is 14 residues.

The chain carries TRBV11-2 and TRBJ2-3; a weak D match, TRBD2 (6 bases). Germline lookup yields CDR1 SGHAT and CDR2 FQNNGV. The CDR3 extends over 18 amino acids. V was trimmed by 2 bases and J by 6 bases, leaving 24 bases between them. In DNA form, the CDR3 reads TGTGCCAGCAGCTTATTAGGTTTTGGGGGACGGGACTTGGATACGCAGTATTTT. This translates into CASSLLGFGGRDLDTQYF.

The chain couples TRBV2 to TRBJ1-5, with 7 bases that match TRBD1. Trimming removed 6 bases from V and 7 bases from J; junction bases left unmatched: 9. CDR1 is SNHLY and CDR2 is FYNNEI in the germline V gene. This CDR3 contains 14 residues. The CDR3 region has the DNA TGTGCCAGCAGAAGTGGACAGGTGGTGCAGCCCCAGCATTTT. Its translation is CASRSGQVVQPQHF.

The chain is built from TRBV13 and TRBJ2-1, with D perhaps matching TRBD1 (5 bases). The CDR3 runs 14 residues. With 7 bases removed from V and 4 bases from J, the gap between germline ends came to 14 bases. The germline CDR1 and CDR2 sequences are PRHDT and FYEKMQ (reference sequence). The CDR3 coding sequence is TGTGCCAGCATTCCCCGAGCAGGGTACAATGAGCAGTTCTTC. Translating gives CASIPRAGYNEQFF.

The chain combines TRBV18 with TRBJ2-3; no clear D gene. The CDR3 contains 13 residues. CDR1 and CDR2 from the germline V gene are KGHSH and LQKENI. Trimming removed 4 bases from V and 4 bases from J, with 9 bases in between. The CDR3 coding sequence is TGTGCCAGCTCACAGCCCCCTTCAGATACGCAGTATTTT. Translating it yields CASSQPPSDTQYF.

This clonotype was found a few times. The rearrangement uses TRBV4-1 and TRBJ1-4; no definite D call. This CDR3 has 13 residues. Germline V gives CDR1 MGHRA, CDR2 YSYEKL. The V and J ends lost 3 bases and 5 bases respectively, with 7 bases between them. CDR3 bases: TGCGCCAGCAGCCAGCTACGGAATGAAAAACTGTTTTTT. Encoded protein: CASSQLRNEKLFF.

CDR3 in amino acids: CASSRMTSGSPYEQYF. CDR3 in DNA: TGTGCCAGCAGCCGGATGACTAGCGGCAGCCCCTACGAGCAGTACTTC. The chain uses TRBV14 and TRBJ2-7; TRBD2 matches at 9 bases. The CDR3 length is 16 residues. Germline-derived CDR1 and CDR2 are SGHDN and FVKESK. J lost 2 bases, V lost 4 bases, and 9 bases had no gene match.

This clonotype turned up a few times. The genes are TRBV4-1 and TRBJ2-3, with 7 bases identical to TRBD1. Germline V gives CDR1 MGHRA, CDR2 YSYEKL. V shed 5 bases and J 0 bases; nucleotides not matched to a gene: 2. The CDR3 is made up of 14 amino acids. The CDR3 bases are TGCGCCAGCAGCATCAGGGGGAGCACAGATACGCAGTATTTT. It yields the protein CASSIRGSTDTQYF.

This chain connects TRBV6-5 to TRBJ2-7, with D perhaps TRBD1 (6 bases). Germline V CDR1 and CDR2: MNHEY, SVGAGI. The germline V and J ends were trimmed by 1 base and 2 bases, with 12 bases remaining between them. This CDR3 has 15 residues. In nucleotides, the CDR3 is TGTGCCAGCAGTTACTTTCCGGGACACCCCTACGAGCAGTACTTC. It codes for CASSYFPGHPYEQYF.

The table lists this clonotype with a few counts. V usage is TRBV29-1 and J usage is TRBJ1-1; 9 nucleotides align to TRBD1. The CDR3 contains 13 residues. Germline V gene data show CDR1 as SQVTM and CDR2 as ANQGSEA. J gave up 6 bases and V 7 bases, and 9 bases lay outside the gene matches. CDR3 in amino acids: CSAGQGIVAEAFF. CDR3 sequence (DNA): TGCAGCGCTGGACAGGGGATCGTAGCTGAAGCTTTCTTT.

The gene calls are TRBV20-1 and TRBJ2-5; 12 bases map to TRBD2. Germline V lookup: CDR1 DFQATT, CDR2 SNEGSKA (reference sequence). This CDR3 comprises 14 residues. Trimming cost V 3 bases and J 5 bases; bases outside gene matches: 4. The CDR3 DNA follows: TGCAGTGCTAGCACTGGGACTAGCGGGGAGACCCAGTACTTC. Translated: CSASTGTSGETQYF.

The DNA for the CDR3 is TGTGCCAGCAGCCCTGGGAGGGGGTGGAACACTGAAGCTTTCTTT. This sequence encodes CASSPGRGWNTEAFF. The chain joins TRBV28 to TRBJ1-1; maybe TRBD1 (6 bases). The CDR3 has 15 amino acids. Germline CDR1 and CDR2: MDHEN and SYDVKM. V was pared by 6 bases and J by 1 base, with 15 bases between.

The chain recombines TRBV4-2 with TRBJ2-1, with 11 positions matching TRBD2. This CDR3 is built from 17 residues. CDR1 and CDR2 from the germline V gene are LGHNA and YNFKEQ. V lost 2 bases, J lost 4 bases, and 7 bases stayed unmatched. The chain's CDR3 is CASSQNYGTSGYNEQFF. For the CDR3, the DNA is TGTGCCAGCAGCCAAAACTACGGGACTAGCGGTTACAATGAGCAGTTCTTC.

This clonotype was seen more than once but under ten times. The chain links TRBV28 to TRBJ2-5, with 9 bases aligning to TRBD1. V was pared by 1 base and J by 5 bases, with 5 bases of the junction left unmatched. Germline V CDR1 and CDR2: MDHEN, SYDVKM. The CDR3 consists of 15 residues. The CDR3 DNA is TGTGCCAGCAGTTTATCAACAGGGGGCTTTGAGACCCAGTACTTC. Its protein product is CASSLSTGGFETQYF.

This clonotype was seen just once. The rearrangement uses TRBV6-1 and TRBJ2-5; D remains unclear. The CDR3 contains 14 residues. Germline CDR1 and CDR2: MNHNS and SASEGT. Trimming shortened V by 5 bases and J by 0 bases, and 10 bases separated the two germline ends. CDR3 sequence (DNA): TGTGCCAGCAGTTCGTCCACGTACCAAGAGACCCAGTACTTC. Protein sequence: CASSSSTYQETQYF.

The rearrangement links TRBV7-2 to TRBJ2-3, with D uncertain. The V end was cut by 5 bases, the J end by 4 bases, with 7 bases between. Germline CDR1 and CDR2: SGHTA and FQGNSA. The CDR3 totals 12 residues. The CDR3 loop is CASSVNADTQYF. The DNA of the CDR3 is TGTGCCAGCAGCGTGAACGCAGATACGCAGTATTTT.